These 31 T cell receptor beta chains share one sample of origin, sequenced in a study of shared clonotypes between healthy human individuals. Sequencing was performed with immunoSEQ multiplex PCR; in TCRdb, only in-frame clones are kept and a portion is missing. The repertoire holds about 660,000 clones, with about 74% as singletons. The sequenced sample was memory CD4+ T cells sorted from blood. Sample subset: CD45RA-negative fraction. All receptors come from a woman aged 25 to 39 in good health.

The chain has TRBV27 and TRBJ2-7; perhaps D is TRBD1 or TRBD2 (5 bases each). There are 15 residues in the CDR3. The germline CDR1 and CDR2 sequences are MNHEY and SMNVEV (reference sequence). The germline V and J ends were trimmed by 9 bases and 4 bases, with 22 bases remaining between them. The CDR3 protein is CASSTNPGLQYEQYF. In DNA, the CDR3 is TGTGCCAGTTCGACTAATCCGGGGCTACAATACGAGCAGTACTTC.

This clone was counted at least ten times. The rearrangement links TRBV28 to TRBJ1-1; the D is unclear. The CDR3 covers 17 residues. The germline V and J ends were trimmed by 6 bases and 1 base, with 21 bases remaining between them. Germline assignment: CDR1 MDHEN and CDR2 SYDVKM. The CDR3 sequence is CASRRTRRLGKNTEAFF. The CDR3, as DNA: TGTGCCAGCAGGAGAACCCGGAGACTGGGGAAGAACACTGAAGCTTTCTTT.

In this sample, this clone turned up a few times. The chain has TRBV6-1 and TRBJ2-7; maybe TRBD1 (7 bases). Germline CDR1 and CDR2: MNHNS and SASEGT. This CDR3 comprises 15 residues. V was cut by 2 bases and J by 6 bases, with 17 bases left in between. As DNA, the CDR3 is TGTGCCAGCAGTGAAATGCGGGACAGCCCGGTCGAGCAGTACTTC. This sequence encodes CASSEMRDSPVEQYF.

Regarding this clone: This specimen includes other DNA sequences encoding the same CDR3. The chain is built from TRBV28 and TRBJ2-2; no reliable D call. Germline loops: CDR1 MDHEN, CDR2 SYDVKM. There are 13 residues in the CDR3. V dropped 5 bases and J dropped 3 bases, with 7 bases sitting between them. The CDR3 DNA reads TGTGCCAGCAGTCCCCACGACACCGGGGAGCTGTTTTTT. Amino acids: CASSPHDTGELFF.

This clone was picked up one time. The chain is built from TRBV25-1 and TRBJ2-5; TRBD2 matches 8 bases. Germline V gene lookup returns CDR1 MGHDK and CDR2 SYGVNS. The V gene end was trimmed by 3 bases and the J gene end by 1 base; junction bases not matched to a gene: 7. The CDR3 sequence is 16 residues long. The CDR3 bases are TGTGCCAGCAGTGAGAGACTAGCGCATACCCAAGAGACCCAGTACTTC. The encoded protein is CASSERLAHTQETQYF.

This clone was seen a few times. V and J are TRBV28 and TRBJ1-4; TRBD1 might be the D (6 bases). The germline V gene encodes CDR1 MDHEN and CDR2 SYDVKM. V shed 7 bases and J shed 4 bases, with 16 bases lying between them. This CDR3 has 15 residues. CDR3 protein: CASTVGGAFNEKLFF. CDR3 nucleotide sequence: TGTGCCAGCACCGTCGGGGGGGCTTTTAATGAAAAACTGTTTTTT.

The chain links TRBV28 to TRBJ1-2; the D gene is possibly TRBD1 (6 bases). V was shortened by 10 bases and J by 2 bases, with 20 bases between the two germline ends. This CDR3 region has 15 residues. Germline V CDR1 and CDR2: MDHEN, SYDVKM. As DNA, the CDR3 is TGTGCCATCCGCACCCCCCGGACAGCAAACTATGGCTACACCTTC. This codes for CAIRTPRTANYGYTF.

V usage is TRBV11-2 and J usage is TRBJ1-4; D is unresolved. Trimming took off 1 base at V and 8 bases at J, with 11 bases between the two ends. This CDR3 spans 14 amino acids. Germline V gene data show CDR1 as SGHAT and CDR2 as FQNNGV. CDR3 protein: CASSLVAVGEKLFF. DNA of the CDR3: TGTGCCAGCAGCTTAGTTGCTGTAGGGGAAAAACTGTTTTTT.

The chain is built from TRBV5-1 and TRBJ2-1; 11 bases align to TRBD2. The trim removed 2 bases at V and 8 bases at J, leaving 6 bases unmatched. The CDR3 is 15 residues long. Germline CDR1 SGHRS, CDR2 YFSETQ. In DNA form, the CDR3 reads TGCGCCAGCAGCTTTAGCGGGAGGGCCATAGATGAGCAGTTCTTC. This encodes CASSFSGRAIDEQFF.

The chain has TRBV5-1 and TRBJ2-1; 9 nucleotides agree with TRBD1. The CDR3 runs to 15 residues. V was clipped by 2 bases and J by 7 bases; unmatched bases: 7. Per the germline V gene, CDR1 is SGHRS and CDR2 is YFSETQ. The CDR3 region has the DNA TGCGCCAGCAGCTTACCGGGACAGGGCCGGAATGAGCAGTTCTTC. Translation: CASSLPGQGRNEQFF. The variable domain in full, completed from reference TRBV5-1 and TRBJ2-1, reads KAGVTQTPRYLIKTRGQQVTLSCSPISGHRSVSWYQQTPGQGLQFLFEYFSETQRNKGNFPGRFSGRQFSNSRSEMNVSTLELGDSALYLCASSLPGQGRNEQFFGPGTRLTVL.

With regard to this clone: At the DNA level, this CDR3 is encoded by other sequences in the same sample as well. This sequence joins TRBV4-1 and TRBJ2-1; D may correspond to TRBD1 or TRBD2 (5 bases each). Deletions cut 2 bases from V and 0 bases from J, with 11 bases between. CDR3 length: 16 residues. Germline V gene data show CDR1 as MGHRA and CDR2 as YSYEKL. The CDR3 protein is CASSQTGASSYNEQFF. The CDR3 DNA reads TGCGCCAGCAGCCAAACCGGGGCAAGCTCCTACAATGAGCAGTTCTTC.

V usage is TRBV7-9 and J usage is TRBJ2-2, with D possibly matching TRBD1 (5 bases). Deletions cut 1 base from V and 6 bases from J, with 6 bases between. Germline CDR1 reads SEHNR; CDR2 reads FQNEAQ (reference sequence). The CDR3 extends over 13 amino acids. The CDR3 protein is CASSLGRAGELFF. The CDR3 nucleotides read TGTGCCAGCAGCTTAGGCAGGGCCGGGGAGCTGTTTTTT.

About this clone itself: Other DNA sequences in the sample encode the same CDR3. V and J are TRBV5-1 and TRBJ2-2; TRBD2 matches 8 bases. V was clipped by 1 base and J by 2 bases; unmatched bases: 4. The CDR3 runs 16 residues. Germline V gene data show CDR1 as SGHRS and CDR2 as YFSETQ. The DNA of the CDR3 is TGCGCCAGCAGCTTGAGGCTAGCGGGTAACACCGGGGAGCTGTTTTTT. This gives the protein CASSLRLAGNTGELFF.

The rearrangement links TRBV7-6 to TRBJ2-1, with D tentatively TRBD1 or TRBD2 (5 bases each). Germline CDR1 is SGHVS and CDR2 is FNYEAQ. CDR3 length: 15 residues. Deletions cut 5 bases from V and 6 bases from J, with 17 bases between. This CDR3 is CASSLMQGAINEQFF. As DNA, the CDR3 is TGTGCCAGCAGCCTAATGCAGGGAGCGATCAATGAGCAGTTCTTC.

The chain has TRBV19 and TRBJ1-5; TRBD1 agrees at 8 bases. V lost 4 bases, J lost 6 bases, and 5 bases stayed unmatched. The germline V gene encodes CDR1 LNHDA and CDR2 SQIVND (reference sequence). The CDR3 totals 14 residues. This CDR3 reads CASSTAGGVQPQHF. The CDR3 DNA sequence: TGTGCCAGTAGTACAGCAGGGGGCGTTCAGCCCCAGCATTTT.

The V call is TRBV7-6, the J call TRBJ2-3; 9 nucleotides match TRBD2. V lost 2 bases and J lost 4; bases outside the gene matches: 4. The CDR3 runs to 15 residues. CDR1 SGHVS and CDR2 FNYEAQ come from the germline V gene. CDR3 residues: CASSLRSGSSDTQYF. DNA for the CDR3: TGTGCCAGCAGCTTACGTAGCGGGAGTTCAGATACGCAGTATTTT.

The chain links TRBV27 to TRBJ2-3, with D uncertain. CDR3 size: 14 residues. Looked up from germline, CDR1 is MNHEY and CDR2 is SMNVEV (reference sequence). Trimming shortened V by 2 bases and J by 2 bases, and 8 bases separated the two germline ends. Here the CDR3 reads CASSLGPFTDTQYF. CDR3 coding DNA: TGTGCCAGCAGTTTAGGGCCGTTCACAGATACGCAGTATTTT.

This clone occurred a few times. Distinct nucleotide sequences in the sample also encode this CDR3. The rearrangement uses TRBV6-4 and TRBJ2-1, with 11 positions matching TRBD2. Germline V lookup: CDR1 MRHNA, CDR2 SNTAGT. V trimming: 0 bases; J trimming: 4 bases; junction bases outside the gene matches: 2. This CDR3 contains 16 residues. The CDR3 is CASSDSGTSGYNEQFF. CDR3 DNA sequence: TGTGCCAGCAGTGACTCCGGGACTAGCGGATACAATGAGCAGTTCTTC.

There are a few counts of this clone. This sequence joins TRBV7-9 and TRBJ2-3; no firm D call. Trimming took off 1 base at V and 2 bases at J, with 10 bases between the two ends. The germline CDR1 and CDR2 sequences are SEHNR and FQNEAQ (reference sequence). The CDR3 runs 15 residues. The CDR3 loop is CASSLVLSDTDTQYF. CDR3 bases: TGTGCCAGCAGCTTAGTTCTCTCCGACACAGATACGCAGTATTTT.

This clone appeared a few times. The rearrangement uses TRBV6-1 and TRBJ1-5, with D unresolved. Trimming left V 1 base short and J 0 bases short, with 10 bases between. The CDR3 loop spans 16 amino acids. Germline CDR1 is MNHNS and CDR2 is SASEGT. The CDR3 sequence is CASSEGAANSNQPQHF. The CDR3 DNA reads TGTGCCAGCAGTGAAGGGGCAGCGAATAGCAATCAGCCCCAGCATTTT.

This chain joins TRBV13 and TRBJ2-1; TRBD2 matches 8 bases. CDR3 length equals 17 residues. The J segment lost 3 bases and the V segment lost 5 bases, leaving 12 bases of the junction unmatched. Germline CDR1 PRHDT, CDR2 FYEKMQ (reference sequence). The CDR3 here is CASSPRRGAGVYNEQFF. CDR3 nucleotide sequence: TGTGCCAGCAGCCCCCGCCGGGGAGCGGGAGTCTACAATGAGCAGTTCTTC.

This clone was counted once. The chain employs TRBV2 and TRBJ1-3, with D unclear. The ends were cut back, 3 bases at V and 2 bases at J, with 8 bases in the middle. Germline V gene lookup returns CDR1 SNHLY and CDR2 FYNNEI. The CDR3 runs 14 residues. CDR3 DNA: TGTGCCAGCAGTGAGGTGACAACTGGAAACACCATATATTTT. It is translated as CASSEVTTGNTIYF.

In this sample, this clone turned up many times. The rearrangement joins TRBV5-4 to TRBJ2-2; D is possibly TRBD2 (6 bases). CDR1 SGHNT and CDR2 YYREEE come from the germline V gene (reference sequence). V lost 3 bases to trimming and J lost 4 bases, with 13 bases between them. CDR3 length: 15 residues. CDR3 coding DNA: TGTGCCAGCAGCTCCGCCGGGAGACCCACCGGGGAGCTGTTTTTT. It codes for CASSSAGRPTGELFF.

V and J are TRBV27 and TRBJ2-1; 10 nucleotides align to TRBD2. Germline V gene lookup returns CDR1 MNHEY and CDR2 SMNVEV (reference sequence). The V and J ends lost 4 bases and 3 bases, in that order; junction bases with no gene match: 3. This CDR3 spans 15 amino acids. The CDR3 DNA reads TGTGCCAGCAGTTCAGGACTAGCGGACTACAATGAGCAGTTCTTC. Protein sequence: CASSSGLADYNEQFF.

V is TRBV7-2 and J is TRBJ1-5, with 7 bases lining up with TRBD1. V trimming: 5 bases; J trimming: 4 bases; junction bases outside the gene matches: 2. The CDR3 has 13 amino acids. In germline, CDR1 is SGHTA, CDR2 FQGNSA. The CDR3, as DNA: TGTGCCAGCAGCCTACAGGGGAATCAGCCCCAGCATTTT. Protein sequence: CASSLQGNQPQHF. Full variable domain (remainder filled in from reference TRBV7-2 and TRBJ1-5): GAGVSQSPSNKVTEKGKDVELRCDPISGHTALYWYRQSLGQGLEFLIYFQGNSAPDKSGLPSDRFSAERTGGSVSTLTIQRTQQEDSAVYLCASSLQGNQPQHFGDGTRLSIL.

At least ten counts were recorded for this clone. The V call is TRBV5-5, the J call TRBJ1-3, with D unresolved. The CDR3 runs 14 residues. The germline V and J ends were trimmed by 0 bases and 2 bases, with 6 bases remaining between them. Germline lookup yields CDR1 SGHKS and CDR2 YYEKEE (reference sequence). CDR3 bases: TGTGCCAGCAGCTTGGCCGGGACTGGAAACACCATATATTTT. Translated, it gives CASSLAGTGNTIYF.

This clone was picked up many times. The chain carries TRBV7-6 and TRBJ2-3; a possible D gene is TRBD2 (5 bases). Germline CDR1 and CDR2: SGHVS and FNYEAQ. CDR3 length: 17 amino acids. V was clipped by 0 bases and J by 4 bases, with 17 bases between them. The CDR3 here is CASSLARLASPPDTQYF. CDR3 nucleotide sequence: TGTGCCAGCAGCTTAGCCCGCCTAGCAAGTCCCCCAGATACGCAGTATTTT.

The chain is built from TRBV11-2 and TRBJ2-6; either TRBD1 or TRBD2 may supply D (5 bases each). Germline assignment: CDR1 SGHAT and CDR2 FQNNGV. This CDR3 region has 17 residues. Trimming left V 1 base short and J 5 bases short, with 15 bases between. CDR3 in DNA: TGTGCCAGCAGCTTAGGGTCGGTCCGGGGCTGGGCCAACGTCCTGACTTTC. Translated, it gives CASSLGSVRGWANVLTF.

This clone was counted a few times. Other DNA sequences in this specimen translate into the identical CDR3. V is TRBV7-9 and J is TRBJ1-1; D ambiguous. Trimming removed 5 bases at V and 1 base at J, with 8 bases between. The germline V gene has CDR1 SEHNR and CDR2 FQNEAQ (reference sequence). The CDR3 consists of 13 residues. CDR3 nucleotide sequence: TGTGCCAGCAGCAACCCCGGGAACACTGAAGCTTTCTTT. It translates to CASSNPGNTEAFF. The variable domain in full, completed from reference TRBV7-9 and TRBJ1-1, reads DTGVSQNPRHKITKRGQNVTFRCDPISEHNRLYWYRQTLGQGPEFLTYFQNEAQLEKSRLLSDRFSAERPKGSFSTLEIQRTEQGDSAMYLCASSNPGNTEAFFGQGTRLTVV.

The chain links TRBV10-3 to TRBJ1-3; 9 bases line up with TRBD1. Trimming cost V 0 bases and J 8 bases; bases outside gene matches: 8. Germline CDR1 is ENHRY and CDR2 is SYGVKD. This CDR3 spans 16 amino acids. CDR3 bases: TGTGCCATCAGTGAGTCCCCGGGACAGGGACGGTACACCATATATTTT. It encodes CAISESPGQGRYTIYF.

This clone was seen only once. The rearrangement links TRBV27 to TRBJ2-3; D is uncertain. Trimming removed 5 bases from V and 6 bases from J, with 6 bases in between. This CDR3 spans 11 amino acids. CDR1 and CDR2 from the germline V gene are MNHEY and SMNVEV (reference sequence). DNA of the CDR3: TGTGCCAGCAGTCTATACGATACGCAGTATTTT. Translated: CASSLYDTQYF.